This TCR beta chain was identified in a study of blood T cell repertoires in COVID-19. This CDR3 comprises 13 residues. The V gene lost 5 bases and the J gene lost 7 bases, with 14 bases spanning the gap. Germline V CDR1 and CDR2: SGHVS, FNYEAQ. The protocol was immunoSEQ multiplex PCR, while the TCRdb copy is restricted to in-frame clones and leaves out a portion. Here the sample spans a few hundred thousand clones, about 85% being singletons. Sample: peripheral blood. The TCR originated in a man younger than 35 with active or convalescent COVID-19. This rearrangement joins TRBV7-6 to TRBJ1-2; D not resolved. The CDR3 protein is CASSRSEESGYTF. The CDR3 region has the DNA TGTGCCAGCAGCCGGAGCGAAGAGAGTGGCTACACCTTC.